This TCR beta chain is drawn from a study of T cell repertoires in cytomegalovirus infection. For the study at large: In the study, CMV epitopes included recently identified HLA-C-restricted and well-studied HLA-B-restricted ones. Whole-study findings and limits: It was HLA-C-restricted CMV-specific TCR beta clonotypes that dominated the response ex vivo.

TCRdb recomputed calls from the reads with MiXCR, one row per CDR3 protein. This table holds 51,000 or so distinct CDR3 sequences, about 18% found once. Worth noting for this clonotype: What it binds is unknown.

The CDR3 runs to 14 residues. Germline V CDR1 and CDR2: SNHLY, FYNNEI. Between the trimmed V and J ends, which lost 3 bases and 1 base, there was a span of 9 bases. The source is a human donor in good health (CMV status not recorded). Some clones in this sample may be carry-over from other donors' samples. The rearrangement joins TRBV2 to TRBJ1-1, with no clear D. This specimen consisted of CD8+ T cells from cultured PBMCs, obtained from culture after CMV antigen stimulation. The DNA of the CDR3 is TGTGCCAGCAGTGACGTCTTAGGGAACACTGAAGCTTTCTTT. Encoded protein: CASSDVLGNTEAFF.